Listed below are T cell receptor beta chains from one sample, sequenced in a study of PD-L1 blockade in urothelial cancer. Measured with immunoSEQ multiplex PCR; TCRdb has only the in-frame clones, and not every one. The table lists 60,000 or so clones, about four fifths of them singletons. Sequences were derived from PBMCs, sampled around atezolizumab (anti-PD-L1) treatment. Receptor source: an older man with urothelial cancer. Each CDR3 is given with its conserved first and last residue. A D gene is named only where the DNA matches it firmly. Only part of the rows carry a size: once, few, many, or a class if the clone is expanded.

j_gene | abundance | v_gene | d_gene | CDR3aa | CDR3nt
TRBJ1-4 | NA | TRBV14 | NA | CASSQSLNEKLFF | TGTGCCAGCAGCCAATCTCTTAATGAAAAACTGTTTTTT
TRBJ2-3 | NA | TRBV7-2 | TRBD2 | CASSSGLAGVADTQYF | TGTGCCAGCAGCTCCGGACTAGCGGGTGTGGCAGATACGCAGTATTTT
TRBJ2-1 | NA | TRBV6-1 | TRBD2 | CASSENLAGPYNEQFF | TGTGCCAGCAGTGAAAACCTAGCGGGACCCTACAATGAGCAGTTCTTC
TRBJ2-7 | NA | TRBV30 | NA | CAWSVSLFYEQYF | TGTGCCTGGAGTGTTTCACTTTTCTACGAGCAGTACTTC
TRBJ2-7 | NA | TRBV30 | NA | CAWRRSGEYEQYF | TGTGCCTGGAGAAGGAGCGGAGAGTACGAGCAGTACTTC
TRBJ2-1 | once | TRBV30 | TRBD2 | CAWSPGLAYNEQFF | TGTGCCTGGAGTCCTGGACTAGCCTACAATGAGCAGTTCTTC
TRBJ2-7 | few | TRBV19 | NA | CASSRMIAVPSYEQYF | TGTGCCAGTAGTAGAATGATAGCGGTGCCCTCCTACGAGCAGTACTTC
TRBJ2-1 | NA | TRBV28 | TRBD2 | CASSLLGGTGYEQFF | TGTGCCAGCAGTTTGTTGGGGGGGACGGGCTATGAGCAGTTCTTC
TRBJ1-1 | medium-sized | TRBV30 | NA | CAWRSTGTEAFF | TGTGCCTGGAGATCTACAGGGACTGAAGCTTTCTTT
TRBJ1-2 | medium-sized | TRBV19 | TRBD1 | CASNIDRDYGYTF | TGTGCCAGTAACATCGACAGGGATTATGGCTACACCTTC
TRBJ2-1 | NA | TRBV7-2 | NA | CASSPQNMLAYNEQFF | TGTGCCAGCAGCCCCCAGAATATGCTAGCGTACAATGAGCAGTTCTTC
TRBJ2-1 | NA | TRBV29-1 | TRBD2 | CSVGLAGVDEQFF | TGCAGCGTTGGGCTAGCGGGAGTCGATGAGCAGTTCTTC
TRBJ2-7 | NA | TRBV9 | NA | CASSPGVAVSYEQYF | TGTGCCAGCAGCCCCGGGGTAGCGGTCTCCTACGAGCAGTACTTC
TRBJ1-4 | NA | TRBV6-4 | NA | CASTMTRGKGTNEKLFF | TGTGCCAGCACCATGACCCGGGGGAAGGGAACTAATGAAAAACTGTTTTTT
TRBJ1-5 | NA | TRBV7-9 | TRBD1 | CASSRDRNQPQHF | TGTGCCAGCAGCCGGGACAGAAATCAGCCCCAGCATTTT
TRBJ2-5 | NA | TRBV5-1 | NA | CASSLNRQETQYF | TGCGCCAGCAGCTTGAACAGACAAGAGACCCAGTACTTC
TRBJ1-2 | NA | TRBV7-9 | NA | CASSLFAQGRDGYTF | TGTGCCAGCAGCTTATTCGCACAGGGCAGGGATGGCTACACCTTC
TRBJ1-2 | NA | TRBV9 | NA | CASRKPGDNLGDYGYTF | TGTGCCAGCAGAAAACCGGGAGACAATCTGGGGGACTATGGCTACACCTTC
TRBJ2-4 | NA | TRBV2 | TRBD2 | CASSPPSGRGDIQYF | TGTGCCAGCAGTCCCCCTAGCGGGAGGGGAGACATTCAGTACTTC
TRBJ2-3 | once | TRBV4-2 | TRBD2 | CASSQDWTSGREGGTDTQYF | TGTGCCAGCAGCCAAGATTGGACTAGCGGGAGGGAAGGAGGCACAGATACGCAGTATTTT
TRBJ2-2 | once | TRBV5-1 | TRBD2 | CASSLQASGSGELFF | TGCGCCAGCAGCTTGCAGGCTAGCGGGAGTGGGGAGCTGTTTTTT
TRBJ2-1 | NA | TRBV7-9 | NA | CASSPRGTLYNEQFF | TGTGCCAGCAGCCCCCGGGGGACTTTATACAATGAGCAGTTCTTC
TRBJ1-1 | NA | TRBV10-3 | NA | CAISPRRGQNTEAFF | TGTGCCATCAGTCCACGAAGGGGACAGAACACTGAAGCTTTCTTT
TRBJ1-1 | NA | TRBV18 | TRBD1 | CASSGQGNTEAFF | TGTGCCAGCTCTGGACAGGGGAACACTGAAGCTTTCTTT
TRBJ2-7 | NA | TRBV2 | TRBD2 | CASSELLSGETSGAYEQYF | TGTGCCAGCAGTGAACTCCTGAGCGGGGAGACTAGCGGAGCCTACGAGCAGTACTTC
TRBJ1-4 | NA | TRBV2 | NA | CASSEQPPARAREKLFF | TGTGCCAGCAGTGAACAACCCCCGGCCAGGGCACGGGAAAAACTGTTTTTT
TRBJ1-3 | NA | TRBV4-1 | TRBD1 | CASSTDRGGWNTIYF | TGCGCCAGCAGCACAGACAGGGGAGGTTGGAACACCATATATTTT
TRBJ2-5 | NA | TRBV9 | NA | CASSTSTGFQETQYF | TGTGCCAGCAGCACCTCGACAGGATTCCAAGAGACCCAGTACTTC
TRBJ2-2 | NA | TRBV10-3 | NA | CAIRRELSGELFF | TGTGCCATCAGACGGGAACTCTCCGGGGAGCTGTTTTTT
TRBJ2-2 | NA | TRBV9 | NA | CASSRTGQNTGELFF | TGTGCCAGCAGCAGAACTGGACAGAACACCGGGGAGCTGTTTTTT
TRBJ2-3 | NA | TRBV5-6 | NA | CASSPTFTLTDTQYF | TGTGCCAGCAGCCCCACTTTCACTTTAACAGATACGCAGTATTTT
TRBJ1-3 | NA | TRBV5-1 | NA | CASSLVSSGNTIYF | TGCGCCAGCAGCTTGGTCAGCTCTGGAAACACCATATATTTT
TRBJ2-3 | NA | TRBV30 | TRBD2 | CAYTGLAGLTDTQYF | TGTGCCTACACGGGACTAGCGGGTTTGACAGATACGCAGTATTTT
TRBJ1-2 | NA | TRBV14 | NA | CASSQPFNYGYTF | TGTGCCAGCAGCCAACCCTTTAACTATGGCTACACCTTC
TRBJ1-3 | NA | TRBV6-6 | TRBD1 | CASNLQGDGNTIYF | TGTGCCAGCAACTTACAGGGGGATGGAAACACCATATATTTT
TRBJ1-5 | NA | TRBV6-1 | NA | CASSEPTTGLGPQHF | TGTGCCAGCAGTGAACCCACAACAGGGCTGGGGCCCCAGCATTTT
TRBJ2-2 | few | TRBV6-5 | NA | CASTRQVNTGELFF | TGTGCCAGCACCCGACAGGTGAACACCGGGGAGCTGTTTTTT
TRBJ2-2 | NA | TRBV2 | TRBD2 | CASSGTSGWVLFF | TGTGCCAGCAGTGGCACTAGCGGGTGGGTGCTGTTTTTT